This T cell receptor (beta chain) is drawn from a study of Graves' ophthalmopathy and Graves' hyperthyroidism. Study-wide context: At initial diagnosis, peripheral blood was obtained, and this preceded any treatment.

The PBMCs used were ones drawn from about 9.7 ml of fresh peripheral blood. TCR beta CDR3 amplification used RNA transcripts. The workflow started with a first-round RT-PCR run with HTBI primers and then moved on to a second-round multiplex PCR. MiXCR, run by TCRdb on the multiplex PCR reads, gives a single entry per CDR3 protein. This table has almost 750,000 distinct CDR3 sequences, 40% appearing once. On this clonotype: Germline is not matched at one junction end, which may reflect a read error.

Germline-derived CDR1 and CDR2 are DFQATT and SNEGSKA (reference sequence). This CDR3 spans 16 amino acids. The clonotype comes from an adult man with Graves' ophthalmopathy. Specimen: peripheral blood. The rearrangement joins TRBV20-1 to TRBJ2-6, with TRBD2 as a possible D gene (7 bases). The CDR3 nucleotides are TGCAGTGCCATAGCCGGGGGGCTAACTGGGGCCGACGTCCTGACTTTC. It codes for CSAIAGGLTGADVLTF.